These 30 T cell receptor beta chains share one sample of origin, sequenced in a study of T cell responses to AZD1222 COVID-19 vaccine. Profiling relied on immunoSEQ multiplex PCR, and the TCRdb table lists in-frame clones only, not all of them. The table records 70,000 to 95,000 clones, approximately 89% of them present only once. Material: peripheral blood, obtained 28 days after the second AZD1222 dose. The receptors were sampled from an adult who received the AZD1222 COVID-19 vaccine.

The V call is TRBV10-3, the J call TRBJ2-7; the D is unclear. CDR1 ENHRY and CDR2 SYGVKD come from the germline V gene. The CDR3 sequence is 12 residues long. Trimming shortened V by 0 bases and J by 9 bases, and 9 bases separated the two germline ends. DNA for the CDR3: TGTGCCATCAGTGAGTCTAAGGTGGTGCAGTACTTC. Translating it yields CAISESKVVQYF.

The rearrangement links TRBV27 to TRBJ1-2, with D perhaps matching TRBD1 (5 bases). Between the trimmed V and J ends, which lost 6 bases and 4 bases, there was a span of 12 bases. CDR1 and CDR2 from the germline V gene are MNHEY and SMNVEV (reference sequence). The CDR3 covers 13 residues. The CDR3 DNA sequence: TGTGCCAGCAGCCCCGGGGCCTCCTATGGCTACACCTTC. Its protein product is CASSPGASYGYTF.

The chain uses TRBV6-1 and TRBJ2-6, with unresolved D. The CDR3 sequence is 15 residues long. Germline V gene sequence: CDR1 MNHNS, CDR2 SASEGT. V lost 3 bases and J 0 bases, leaving 6 bases between the germline ends. CDR3 in amino acids: CASSDSSSGANVLTF. The CDR3 bases are TGTGCCAGCAGTGACAGTTCCTCTGGGGCCAACGTCCTGACTTTC.

CDR3 sequence (DNA): TGTGCCAGCAGCCAAACCCTAGCGCTTACATCCTACAATGAGCAGTTCTTC. This codes for CASSQTLALTSYNEQFF. The chain links TRBV16 to TRBJ2-1; D is possibly TRBD2 (6 bases). V was pared by 2 bases and J by 1 base, with 15 bases between. The CDR3 has 17 amino acids. Germline loops: CDR1 KGHSY, CDR2 FQNENV.

V gene TRBV27 combines with J gene TRBJ2-1; no reliable D call. The CDR3 is made up of 14 amino acids. The V end lost 1 base, the J end lost 4 bases, and 8 bases lay between the germline ends. Per the germline V gene, CDR1 is MNHEY and CDR2 is SMNVEV (reference sequence). CDR3: CASSLWARYNEQFF. Written as DNA, the CDR3 is TGTGCCAGCAGTTTATGGGCGAGATACAATGAGCAGTTCTTC.

This chain joins TRBV24-1 and TRBJ1-5; no clear D gene. This CDR3 has 13 amino acids. Germline V gene data show CDR1 as KGHDR and CDR2 as SFDVKD. V lost 8 bases to trimming and J lost 6 bases, with 13 bases between them. The CDR3 DNA reads TGTGCCACCACCCCGTTCCCGGGTCAGCCCCAGCATTTT. Protein product: CATTPFPGQPQHF.

The V and J genes are TRBV28 and TRBJ2-5; TRBD2 is a possible D gene (6 bases). Trimming stripped 5 bases from V and 5 bases from J, with 21 bases between. This CDR3 contains 16 residues. Germline-derived CDR1 and CDR2 are MDHEN and SYDVKM. CDR3 residues: CASSGGRRGVEETQYF. CDR3 sequence (DNA): TGTGCCAGCAGTGGGGGAAGGAGGGGAGTGGAGGAGACCCAGTACTTC.

This clone came up once. The rearrangement joins TRBV6-1 to TRBJ2-7; D not resolved. CDR1 and CDR2 (germline): MNHNS, SASEGT. This CDR3 comprises 15 residues. V lost 1 base and J 8 bases, leaving 18 bases between the germline ends. The CDR3 coding sequence is TGTGCCAGCAGTGAAGAAGGGTTACTACGTGCGCAGCAGTACTTC. It is translated as CASSEEGLLRAQQYF.

The V gene is TRBV9, the J gene TRBJ2-5; D is ambiguous. The CDR3 is made up of 15 amino acids. V lost 0 bases and J lost 5, with 14 bases in between. Germline V gives CDR1 SGDLS, CDR2 YYNGEE. CDR3 bases: TGTGCCAGCAGCGTAGAAGGGATGGGCACGGAGACCCAGTACTTC. It is translated as CASSVEGMGTETQYF.

V is TRBV24-1 and J is TRBJ2-5; 7 bases agree with TRBD2. Germline CDR1 reads KGHDR; CDR2 reads SFDVKD. This CDR3 is 15 amino acids long. Germline trimming cut 2 bases from V and 7 bases from J; bases unmatched to any gene: 9. The CDR3 here is CATSDSGTGGRTQYF. In DNA form, the CDR3 reads TGTGCCACCAGTGATTCCGGGACGGGGGGAAGGACCCAGTACTTC.

This clone was detected only a few times. DNA for the CDR3: TGCAGTGCTAGTAGCACAGGCCGTGGGGCCTACAATGAGCAGTTCTTC. This sequence encodes CSASSTGRGAYNEQFF. The V gene is TRBV20-1, the J gene TRBJ2-1; TRBD1 might be the D (5 bases). This CDR3 contains 16 residues. The V gene lost 3 bases and the J gene lost 2 bases, with 17 bases spanning the gap. Germline CDR1 DFQATT, CDR2 SNEGSKA (reference sequence).

This rearrangement joins TRBV18 to TRBJ2-5; D gene unclear. Trimming took off 3 bases at V and 4 bases at J, with 9 bases between the two ends. In germline, CDR1 is KGHSH, CDR2 LQKENI. CDR3 size: 13 residues. This CDR3 is CASSPRALETQYF. CDR3 coding DNA: TGTGCCAGCTCACCTCGGGCTCTAGAGACCCAGTACTTC.

V gene TRBV29-1 combines with J gene TRBJ2-7; possibly TRBD1 or TRBD2 for D (5 bases each). Trimming took off 5 bases at V and 7 bases at J, with 18 bases between the two ends. The CDR3 consists of 13 residues. Germline V gene data show CDR1 as SQVTM and CDR2 as ANQGSEA. DNA of the CDR3: TGCAGCGTTCCTCTGCGAGGGGCTGGTGAGCAGTACTTC. Protein: CSVPLRGAGEQYF.

The V and J genes are TRBV6-5 and TRBJ2-5; TRBD2 matches at 7 bases. Germline V gene sequence: CDR1 MNHEY, CDR2 SVGAGI. V dropped 6 bases and J dropped 2; count of bases not matched to a gene: 6. CDR3 size: 14 residues. The CDR3 reads CASRGGGWQETQYF. CDR3 DNA sequence: TGTGCCAGCAGGGGCGGGGGATGGCAAGAGACCCAGTACTTC.

The genes are TRBV5-1 and TRBJ1-1, with 7 bases identical to TRBD1. The CDR3 totals 13 residues. Per the germline V gene, CDR1 is SGHRS and CDR2 is YFSETQ. The junction had 8 bases not matched to a gene; V was cut back by 6 bases and J by 6 bases. This chain's CDR3 is CASKTGFVAEAFF. The CDR3 DNA reads TGCGCCAGCAAGACAGGGTTTGTGGCTGAAGCTTTCTTT.

The chain joins TRBV3-1 (or the pseudogene TRBV3-2) to TRBJ2-3, with D unresolved. Trimming cost V 0 bases and J 6 bases, with 10 bases left between them. The CDR3 loop spans 14 amino acids. The germline CDR1 and CDR2 sequences are LGHDT and YNNKEL (reference sequence). The CDR3 sequence is CASSQDLQTDTQYF. For the CDR3, the DNA is TGTGCCAGCAGCCAAGATCTACAGACCGATACGCAGTATTTT.

V and J are TRBV19 and TRBJ1-6; D gene unclear. Germline CDR1 and CDR2: LNHDA and SQIVND (reference sequence). The CDR3 has 13 amino acids. The V gene lost 2 bases and the J gene lost 7 bases, with 6 bases spanning the gap. The CDR3 DNA reads as TGTGCCAGTAGTATACGGTTCAATTCACCCCTCCACTTT. Protein: CASSIRFNSPLHF.

The rearrangement joins TRBV5-1 to TRBJ1-5; D remains unclear. Trimming took off 3 bases at V and 2 bases at J, with 9 bases between the two ends. Germline-derived CDR1 and CDR2 are SGHRS and YFSETQ. The CDR3 consists of 14 residues. CDR3 loop: CASSSGTGNQPQHF. CDR3 DNA: TGCGCCAGCAGCTCCGGCACCGGCAATCAGCCCCAGCATTTT.

This chain uses TRBV29-1 with TRBJ1-1, with 9 bases that match TRBD1. The V and J ends lost 3 bases and 7 bases, in that order; junction bases with no gene match: 6. This CDR3 is 13 amino acids long. Per germline, CDR1 SQVTM and CDR2 ANQGSEA. The CDR3 here is CSVDGTGHIEAFF. The CDR3 coding sequence is TGCAGCGTTGATGGGACAGGGCATATTGAAGCTTTCTTT.

The DNA for the CDR3 is TGTGCCAGCAACGATTGGGGGCTAGGGGGCCCCGGCCACAATACGCAGTATTTT. It translates to CASNDWGLGGPGHNTQYF. J is TRBJ2-3 and V is TRBV7-9, with TRBD1 matching over 7 bases. CDR1 SEHNR and CDR2 FQNEAQ come from the germline V gene (reference sequence). The trim removed 7 bases at V and 7 bases at J, leaving 23 bases unmatched. The CDR3 has 18 amino acids.

This rearrangement joins TRBV27 to TRBJ2-7; 7 nucleotides match TRBD1. The length of the CDR3 is 14 residues. CDR1 is MNHEY and CDR2 is SMNVEV in the germline V gene (reference sequence). Trimming at V came to 3 bases and at J to 2 bases, leaving 4 bases not matched to a gene. CDR3 sequence (DNA): TGTGCCAGCAGTTTTCGACAGGGTCCCTACGAGCAGTACTTC. This sequence encodes CASSFRQGPYEQYF.

The gene calls are TRBV6-2 or TRBV6-3 and TRBJ2-6, with D unclear. Trimming left V 5 bases short and J 2 bases short, with 10 bases between. Germline loops: CDR1 MNHEY, CDR2 SVGEGT. This CDR3 contains 15 residues. The CDR3 sequence is CASSPRRTGANVLTF. CDR3 coding DNA: TGTGCCAGCAGTCCCAGAAGAACTGGGGCCAACGTCCTGACTTTC.

The table lists this clone with a count of one. The CDR3 spells CASSLRRSTEAFF. Here the CDR3 DNA reads TGTGCCAGCAGCTTAAGAAGGTCTACTGAAGCTTTCTTT. The V call is TRBV5-4, the J call TRBJ1-1, with unresolved D. V was clipped by 2 bases and J by 5 bases, with 10 bases between them. In germline, CDR1 is SGHNT, CDR2 YYREEE (reference sequence). CDR3 size: 13 residues. Drawing the rest from reference TRBV5-4 and TRBJ1-1, the complete variable domain is ETGVTQSPTHLIKTRGQQVTLRCSSQSGHNTVSWYQQALGQGPQFIFQYYREEENGRGNFPPRFSGLQFPNYSSELNVNALELDDSALYLCASSLRRSTEAFFGQGTRLTVV.

The table lists this clone with a count of one. The chain carries TRBV18 and TRBJ2-7; 9 bases line up with TRBD2. Trimming cost V 5 bases and J 3 bases; bases outside gene matches: 5. CDR1 is KGHSH, CDR2 LQKENI, per germline. The CDR3 consists of 14 residues. The CDR3 spells CASSEASGNYEQYF. The CDR3 nucleotides read TGTGCCAGCTCAGAGGCTAGCGGGAACTACGAGCAGTACTTC.

The chain joins TRBV7-9 to TRBJ1-1; 9 positions match TRBD1. Trimming cost V 2 bases and J 5 bases; bases outside gene matches: 6. The CDR3 is 15 amino acids. Germline-derived CDR1 and CDR2 are SEHNR and FQNEAQ (reference sequence). As DNA, the CDR3 is TGTGCCAGCAGCTTAAGGGGACAGGGAGGAACTGAAGCTTTCTTT. It yields the protein CASSLRGQGGTEAFF.

This chain connects TRBV5-4 to TRBJ2-2; D gene uncertain. Germline CDR1 SGHNT, CDR2 YYREEE (reference sequence). V gave up 4 bases and J gave up 3 bases, with 10 bases separating them. This CDR3 spans 14 amino acids. This CDR3 reads CASSVKPDTGELFF. Written as DNA, the CDR3 is TGTGCCAGCAGCGTGAAGCCGGACACCGGGGAGCTGTTTTTT.

For this clone: Other DNA sequences in this sample translate to the same CDR3. The V and J genes are TRBV15 and TRBJ2-6, with a tentative D call TRBD1 (5 bases). This CDR3 contains 16 residues. Germline CDR1 is LNHNV and CDR2 is YYDKDF (reference sequence). The V end lost 0 bases, the J end lost 0 bases, and 6 bases lay between the germline ends. CDR3 loop: CATSRDRGSGANVLTF. DNA of the CDR3: TGTGCCACCAGCAGAGATAGGGGCTCTGGGGCCAACGTCCTGACTTTC.

CDR3 sequence reads: CAWSLGNTEAFF. For the CDR3, the DNA is TGTGCCTGGAGTTTAGGAAACACTGAAGCTTTCTTT. The chain links TRBV30 to TRBJ1-1; unclear D gene. The CDR3 is 12 amino acids. Trimming cost V 2 bases and J 2 bases, with 6 bases left between them. The germline gives CDR1 GTSNPN, CDR2 SVGIG (reference sequence).

The sample holds one count of this clone. The chain is built from TRBV3-1 (or the pseudogene TRBV3-2) and TRBJ2-7, with 7 bases aligning to TRBD1. The CDR3 runs 12 residues. The germline gives CDR1 LGHDT, CDR2 YNNKEL (reference sequence). V lost 3 bases, J lost 5 bases, and 1 base stayed unmatched. This CDR3 is CASSHGQDEQYF. Written as DNA, the CDR3 is TGTGCCAGCAGCCACGGACAGGACGAGCAGTACTTC.

The rearrangement uses TRBV11-2 and TRBJ2-1; 12 bases match TRBD2. Germline V lookup: CDR1 SGHAT, CDR2 FQNNGV. V shed 5 bases and J 5 bases; nucleotides not matched to a gene: 10. The CDR3 has 17 amino acids. CDR3 DNA sequence: TGTGCCAGCAGCGCACCATTGACTAGCGGGAGCCACAATGAGCAGTTCTTC. This codes for CASSAPLTSGSHNEQFF.